This record looks at one T cell receptor (beta chain) sequence and its context. The antigen remains undetermined. PCR involved 60 Vbeta and 13 Jbeta primers. The assay was immunoSEQ multiplex PCR, and TCRdb's table has in-frame clones only and misses some. The top ten hold 3.7% of the sample, which has around 200,000 clones, 77% seen once. The entry originates in a study of cytomegalovirus exposure and HLA in healthy donors. Study-level points and caveats: It was shown in a later analysis that HLA-associated TCR beta chains were more clonally expanded than other, equally common chains. Over 150 TCR beta chains were listed as cytomegalovirus-associated. TCR beta sequences numbering over 15,000 were associated with HLA alleles at 0.05 false discovery rate in a later analysis. A later analysis found most CMV-associated TCR beta chains apparently HLA-restricted.

Germline V gives CDR1 SGHTA, CDR2 FQGNSA. This CDR3 spans 13 amino acids. Trimming stripped 4 bases from V and 6 bases from J, with 11 bases between. The sequence derives from a woman aged 55 to 70 in good health and CMV-seropositive. The source material was PBMCs. V is TRBV7-2 and J is TRBJ2-3; possible D gene TRBD2, 5 bases. The CDR3 spells CASSYGLGDTQYF. CDR3 bases: TGTGCCAGCAGCTACGGACTTGGGGATACGCAGTATTTT.